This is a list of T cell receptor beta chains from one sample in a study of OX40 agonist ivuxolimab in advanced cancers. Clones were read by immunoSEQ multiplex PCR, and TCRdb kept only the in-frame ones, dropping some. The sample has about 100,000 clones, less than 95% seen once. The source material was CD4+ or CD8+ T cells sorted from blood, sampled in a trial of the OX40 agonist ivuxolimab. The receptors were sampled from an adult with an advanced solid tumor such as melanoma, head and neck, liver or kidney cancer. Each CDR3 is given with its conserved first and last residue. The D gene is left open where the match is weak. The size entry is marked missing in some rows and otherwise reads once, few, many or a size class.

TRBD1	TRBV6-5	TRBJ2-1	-	CASSYDRGQSNEQFF
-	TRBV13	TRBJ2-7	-	CASSSRPSGALSEQYF
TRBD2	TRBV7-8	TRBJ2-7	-	CASSEEGLAGVHEQYF
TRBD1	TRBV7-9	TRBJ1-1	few	CASSVLTGAATEAFF
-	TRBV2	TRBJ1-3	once	CASSARYSGNTIYF
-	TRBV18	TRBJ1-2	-	CASSPPLTGRNYGYTF
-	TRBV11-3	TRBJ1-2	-	CASSLNRAPNYGYTF
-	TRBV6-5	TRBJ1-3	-	CASSPDTNSGNTIYF
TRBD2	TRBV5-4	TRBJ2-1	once	CASSSRRREGYNEQFF
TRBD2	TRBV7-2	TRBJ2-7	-	CASSPWEGVSYEQYF
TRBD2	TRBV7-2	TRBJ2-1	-	CASSLVSGSDEQFF
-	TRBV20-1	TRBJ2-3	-	CSASWTDTQYF
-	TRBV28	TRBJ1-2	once	CASSLGEYGYTF
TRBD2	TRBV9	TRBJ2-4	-	CASSVGREGKNIQYF
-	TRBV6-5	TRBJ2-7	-	CASSRRDSSYEQYF
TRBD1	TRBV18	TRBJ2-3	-	CASSHPGQTDTQYF
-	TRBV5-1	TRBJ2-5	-	CASSPQGSQETQYF
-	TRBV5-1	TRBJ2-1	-	CASSLGISGNEQFF
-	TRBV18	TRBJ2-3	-	CASSLMTVSVPTDTQYF
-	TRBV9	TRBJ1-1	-	CASSPQEARNTEAFF
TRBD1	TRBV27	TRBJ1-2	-	CASRHKPLDRGDNYGYTF
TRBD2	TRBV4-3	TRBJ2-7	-	CASSQAGGTGIYEQYF
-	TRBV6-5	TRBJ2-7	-	CAASDQNSYEQYF
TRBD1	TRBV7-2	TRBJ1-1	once	CASSSGQLRTEAFF
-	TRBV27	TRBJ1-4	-	CASSLFQESEKLFF
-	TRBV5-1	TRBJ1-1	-	CASSLQGGTEAFF
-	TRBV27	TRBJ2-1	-	CASSRPGGGKNNEQFF
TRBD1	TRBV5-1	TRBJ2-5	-	CASSLAQGSEETQYF
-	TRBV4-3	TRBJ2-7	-	CASSQEGGLALEQYF
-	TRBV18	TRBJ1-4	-	CASSQGTGEKLFF
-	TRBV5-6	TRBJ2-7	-	CASTTNRGEQYF
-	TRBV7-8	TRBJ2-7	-	CATTASGAASHEQYF
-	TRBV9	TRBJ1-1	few	CASSVGGMGTEAFF
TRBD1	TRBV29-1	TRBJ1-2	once	CSGDRVPNYGYTF
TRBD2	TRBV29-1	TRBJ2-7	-	CSVGTSGTYEQYF
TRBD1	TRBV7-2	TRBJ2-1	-	CASSSAGTGVHNEQFF
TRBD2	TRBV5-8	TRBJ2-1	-	CASSLAGGVGEQFF
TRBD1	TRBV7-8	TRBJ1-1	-	CASSLDEGANTEAFF
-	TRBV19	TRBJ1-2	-	CASSIRPYGYTF
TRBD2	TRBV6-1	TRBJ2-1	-	CASSEAGLAGDNEQFF
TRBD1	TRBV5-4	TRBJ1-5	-	CASSLGDSGNQPQHF
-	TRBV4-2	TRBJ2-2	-	CASSQDWRDTGELFF
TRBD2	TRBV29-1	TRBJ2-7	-	CSARHGGGEQYF